This is a list of T cell receptor beta chains from one sample in a study of blood T cell repertoires in COVID-19. Profiling relied on immunoSEQ multiplex PCR, and the TCRdb table lists in-frame clones only, not all of them. The sample has around 460,000 clones, over 85% seen once. The sample comprised peripheral blood. These receptors all stem from a man aged 18 to 35 with COVID-19, enrolled during active disease. CDR3s include the opening cysteine and the closing phenylalanine or tryptophan. The D gene is left open where the match is weak. The listing skips clone size in some rows; elsewhere it reads once, few, many or a size class.

D: .
J: TRBJ2-2
size: .
V: TRBV27
CDR3: CASSWASATGELFF
DNA: TGTGCCAGCAGTTGGGCGTCGGCTACCGGGGAGCTGTTTTTT

D: TRBD2
J: TRBJ2-1
size: .
V: TRBV3-1/TRBV3-2
CDR3: CASSRPAVAGGLDEQFF
DNA: TGTGCCAGCAGCCGCCCGGCGGTAGCGGGGGGGCTAGATGAGCAGTTCTTC

D: TRBD1
J: TRBJ1-2
size: .
V: TRBV7-8
CDR3: CASSLAVGQGSGYTF
DNA: TGTGCCAGCAGCTTAGCTGTAGGACAGGGCTCAGGCTACACCTTC

D: TRBD1
J: TRBJ2-7
size: once
V: TRBV6-6
CDR3: CASSFGTGGNEQYF
DNA: TGTGCCAGCAGTTTCGGGACAGGGGGCAACGAGCAGTACTTC

D: .
J: TRBJ2-3
size: .
V: TRBV19
CDR3: CASSIGSGTDTQYF
DNA: TGTGCCAGTAGTATAGGGAGCGGGACAGATACGCAGTATTTT

D: TRBD2
J: TRBJ2-7
size: .
V: TRBV5-6
CDR3: CASSSIKGRGAEYEQYF
DNA: TGTGCCAGCAGCTCGATCAAGGGGCGGGGGGCTGAATACGAGCAGTACTTC

D: .
J: TRBJ1-2
size: .
V: TRBV5-6
CDR3: CASRLQVNYGYTF
DNA: TGTGCCAGCAGGCTACAGGTTAACTATGGCTACACCTTC

D: .
J: TRBJ2-1
size: .
V: TRBV5-6
CDR3: CASSPAVFGEQFF
DNA: TGTGCCAGCAGCCCTGCTGTGTTCGGGGAGCAGTTCTTC

D: .
J: TRBJ1-2
size: few
V: TRBV2
CDR3: CASRQTNYGYTF
DNA: TGTGCCAGCAGACAGACTAACTATGGCTACACCTTC

D: TRBD2
J: TRBJ2-7
size: .
V: TRBV5-4
CDR3: CASSSTSGRAGEQYF
DNA: TGTGCCAGCAGCTCGACTAGCGGGAGGGCAGGGGAGCAGTACTTC

D: .
J: TRBJ2-3
size: .
V: TRBV5-4
CDR3: CASSLDKTSTDTQYF
DNA: TGTGCCAGCAGCTTGGACAAAACCAGCACAGATACGCAGTATTTT

D: TRBD1
J: TRBJ1-1
size: .
V: TRBV12-3/TRBV12-4
CDR3: CASTHYRGGEAFF
DNA: TGTGCCAGCACCCACTACAGGGGCGGAGAAGCTTTCTTT

D: TRBD1
J: TRBJ1-3
size: .
V: TRBV9
CDR3: CASSVGTGSGNTIYF
DNA: TGTGCCAGCAGCGTTGGGACAGGCTCTGGAAACACCATATATTTT

D: .
J: TRBJ2-7
size: few
V: TRBV5-6
CDR3: CASSRTSYEQYF
DNA: TGTGCCAGCAGCCGGACATCCTACGAGCAGTACTTC

D: .
J: TRBJ1-1
size: .
V: TRBV19
CDR3: CASSIDLSGGAFF
DNA: TGTGCCAGTAGTATAGATCTCAGCGGAGGAGCTTTCTTT

D: .
J: TRBJ1-2
size: .
V: TRBV7-8
CDR3: CASSLVRQAIFTNYGYTF
DNA: TGTGCCAGCAGCTTAGTTAGGCAGGCCATTTTTACTAACTATGGCTACACCTTC

D: TRBD1
J: TRBJ1-5
size: once
V: TRBV20-1
CDR3: CSASRGGRDQPQHF
DNA: TGCAGTGCTAGTAGAGGGGGCAGGGATCAGCCCCAGCATTTT

D: .
J: TRBJ2-1
size: .
V: TRBV9
CDR3: CASSAWSIRSEQFF
DNA: TGTGCCAGCAGCGCTTGGAGCATCCGGAGTGAGCAGTTCTTC

D: TRBD2
J: TRBJ2-2
size: .
V: TRBV7-6
CDR3: CASSLSASGGTGELFF
DNA: TGTGCCAGCAGCTTATCGGCTAGCGGAGGCACCGGGGAGCTGTTTTTT

D: TRBD1
J: TRBJ2-2
size: .
V: TRBV29-1
CDR3: CSVNRGPGELFF
DNA: TGCAGCGTCAACAGGGGACCCGGGGAGCTGTTTTTT

D: .
J: TRBJ2-1
size: .
V: TRBV2
CDR3: CASSGNSGSYNEQFF
DNA: TGTGCCAGCAGTGGAAATAGCGGCTCCTACAATGAGCAGTTCTTC

D: .
J: TRBJ2-1
size: few
V: TRBV19
CDR3: CASSPLPSSYNEQFF
DNA: TGTGCCAGTAGCCCTTTACCTAGCTCCTACAATGAGCAGTTCTTC

D: .
J: TRBJ2-3
size: .
V: TRBV7-9
CDR3: CASSLASEGGRADTQYF
DNA: TGTGCCAGCAGCTTAGCGTCGGAGGGAGGACGCGCAGATACGCAGTATTTT

D: TRBD2
J: TRBJ2-5
size: once
V: TRBV5-4
CDR3: CASSLKSGGQETQYF
DNA: TGTGCCAGCAGCCTTAAAAGCGGGGGACAAGAGACCCAGTACTTC

D: TRBD1
J: TRBJ2-2
size: .
V: TRBV3-1/TRBV3-2
CDR3: CASGQGAGENTGELFF
DNA: TGTGCCAGCGGACAGGGGGCAGGGGAAAACACCGGGGAGCTGTTTTTT

D: TRBD2
J: TRBJ2-1
size: .
V: TRBV30
CDR3: CAWNSGSSYNEQFF
DNA: TGTGCCTGGAATAGCGGGAGCTCCTACAATGAGCAGTTCTTC

D: .
J: TRBJ2-3
size: .
V: TRBV21-1
CDR3: CASSLAGVSTDTQYF
DNA: TGTGCCAGCAGTTTAGCGGGGGTTAGCACAGATACGCAGTATTTT

D: TRBD2
J: TRBJ2-1
size: .
V: TRBV7-6
CDR3: CASSLGVAGGDEQFF
DNA: TGTGCCAGCAGCTTAGGCGTAGCGGGGGGCGATGAGCAGTTCTTC